The 22 T cell receptor beta chains listed next were all sequenced from one sample in a study of OX40 agonist ivuxolimab in advanced cancers. Assay used: immunoSEQ multiplex PCR; TCRdb lists only in-frame clones, some missing. The sample shows around 76,000 clones, 86% of them seen only once. Sequences were derived from CD4+ or CD8+ T cells sorted from blood, sampled in a trial of the OX40 agonist ivuxolimab. Every receptor here comes from an adult with an advanced solid tumor such as melanoma, head and neck, liver or kidney cancer.

This chain uses TRBV30 with TRBJ1-6; D call uncertain. The CDR3 spans 13 residues. Trimming took off 4 bases at V and 8 bases at J, with 12 bases between the two ends. The germline gives CDR1 GTSNPN, CDR2 SVGIG (reference sequence). The CDR3 coding sequence is TGTGCCTGGAACACACAGAGGGATTCACCCCTCCACTTT. Translated, it gives CAWNTQRDSPLHF.

This rearrangement joins TRBV6-5 to TRBJ1-6; no definite D call. This CDR3 has 13 amino acids. Trimming took off 8 bases at V and 8 bases at J, with 13 bases between the two ends. Germline lookup yields CDR1 MNHEY and CDR2 SVGAGI. The CDR3 spells CASAYGGDSPLHF. The CDR3 DNA sequence: TGTGCCAGCGCTTACGGTGGTGATTCACCCCTCCACTTT.

The sample holds a few counts of this clone. This chain joins TRBV2 and TRBJ1-5; TRBD1 agrees at 7 bases. Germline V lookup: CDR1 SNHLY, CDR2 FYNNEI. The CDR3 sequence is 15 residues long. With V trimmed by 5 bases and J by 4 bases, 8 bases remained unmatched. CDR3 DNA sequence: TGTGCCAGCAGTAATACAGGGGCAGGGAATCAGCCCCAGCATTTT. Protein sequence: CASSNTGAGNQPQHF. The whole variable domain, filled in from reference TRBV2 and TRBJ1-5, reads EPEVTQTPSHQVTQMGQEVILRCVPISNHLYFYWYRQILGQKVEFLVSFYNNEISEKSEIFDDQFSVERPDGSNFTLKIRSTKLEDSAMYFCASSNTGAGNQPQHFGDGTRLSIL.

CDR3 bases: TGTGCCAGCAGCCAGGCGACTGGACAGGGGGGTGGCTACACCTTC. Translating it yields CASSQATGQGGGYTF. The chain carries TRBV4-2 and TRBJ1-2, with 10 bases lining up with TRBD1. The CDR3 sequence is 15 residues long. Trimming at V came to 3 bases and at J to 7 bases, leaving 8 bases not matched to a gene. Germline V gene lookup returns CDR1 LGHNA and CDR2 YNFKEQ.

This rearrangement joins TRBV5-4 to TRBJ1-4, with 8 bases fitting TRBD1. V dropped 2 bases and J dropped 8; count of bases not matched to a gene: 5. The CDR3 spans 14 residues. Per germline, CDR1 SGHNT and CDR2 YYREEE (reference sequence). The CDR3 is CASSLAGGSEKLFF. CDR3 nucleotides: TGTGCCAGCAGCTTAGCAGGGGGCAGCGAAAAACTGTTTTTT.

This sequence joins TRBV9 and TRBJ2-5, with 7 bases that match TRBD1. This CDR3 spans 14 amino acids. The germline V gene encodes CDR1 SGDLS and CDR2 YYNGEE. Unmatched junction bases numbered 1, after V lost 0 bases and J lost 2 bases. The CDR3 DNA follows: TGTGCCAGCAGCGTAGTGGGACAGCAAGAGACCCAGTACTTC. Translated, it gives CASSVVGQQETQYF.

The chain carries TRBV10-2 and TRBJ2-1; 7 bases line up with TRBD2. Looked up from germline, CDR1 is WSHSY and CDR2 is SAAADI. Trimming removed 2 bases from V and 4 bases from J; junction bases left unmatched: 8. The length of the CDR3 is 16 residues. The CDR3 region is CASSENWGGLYNEQFF. CDR3 DNA sequence: TGCGCCAGCAGTGAGAATTGGGGGGGGTTATACAATGAGCAGTTCTTC.

Notes on this clone: Germline and junction disagree at one end, which may indicate a read error. This sample also contains other DNA sequences that code for the same CDR3. V gene TRBV7-9 combines with J gene TRBJ2-7; D possibly uses TRBD1 or TRBD2 (6 bases each). Germline V gives CDR1 SEHNR, CDR2 FQNEAQ (reference sequence). The CDR3 covers 15 residues. CDR3 in amino acids: CASSLEGGGPPPRDF. The DNA for the CDR3 is TGTGCCAGCAGCTTAGAGGGGGGCGGGCCCCCCCCACGAGACTTC.

The chain uses TRBV7-3 and TRBJ2-2, with TRBD1 matching over 9 bases. The V segment lost 5 bases and the J segment 4 bases; nucleotides outside the gene matches: 8. The CDR3 loop spans 16 amino acids. CDR1 and CDR2 (germline): SGHTA, FQGTGA. This chain's CDR3 is CASSPRGQGGTGELFF. The CDR3 DNA follows: TGTGCCAGCAGCCCCCGGGGACAGGGTGGCACCGGGGAGCTGTTTTTT.

The CDR3 protein is CASSVGRARGQPQHF. CDR3 coding DNA: TGTGCCAGCAGTGTAGGCAGGGCAAGAGGTCAGCCCCAGCATTTT. V and J are TRBV2 and TRBJ1-5, with D possibly matching TRBD1 (5 bases). The germline V gene encodes CDR1 SNHLY and CDR2 FYNNEI. Trimming pared 4 bases from V and 6 bases from J, leaving 16 bases between. This CDR3 region has 15 residues.

This clone was found once. V is TRBV7-9 and J is TRBJ2-3; tentative D call: TRBD2 (6 bases). The V end was cut by 3 bases, the J end by 6 bases, with 13 bases between. The CDR3 contains 14 residues. Germline V lookup: CDR1 SEHNR, CDR2 FQNEAQ (reference sequence). CDR3 nucleotide sequence: TGTGCCAGCAGCTTCGGGACTTGGGTTGATACGCAGTATTTT. Its translation: CASSFGTWVDTQYF. Complete variable domain (other parts from reference TRBV7-9 and TRBJ2-3): DTGVSQNPRHKITKRGQNVTFRCDPISEHNRLYWYRQTLGQGPEFLTYFQNEAQLEKSRLLSDRFSAERPKGSFSTLEIQRTEQGDSAMYLCASSFGTWVDTQYFGPGTRLTVL.

The V gene is TRBV2, the J gene TRBJ2-7, with D possibly being TRBD1 (5 bases). V was pared by 6 bases and J by 6 bases, with 15 bases between. Germline V gene lookup returns CDR1 SNHLY and CDR2 FYNNEI. This CDR3 comprises 13 residues. CDR3 protein: CASRPTGLSEQYF. The CDR3 DNA reads TGTGCCAGCAGACCCACAGGCCTCAGCGAGCAGTACTTC.

The chain couples TRBV6-5 to TRBJ1-2; no clear D gene. Germline assignment: CDR1 MNHEY and CDR2 SVGAGI. The CDR3 sequence is 13 residues long. V was pared by 6 bases and J by 0 bases, with 8 bases between. The CDR3 DNA reads TGTGCCAGCAGGCCTACAACTAACTATGGCTACACCTTC. The encoded protein is CASRPTTNYGYTF.

There are a few counts of this clone. The chain couples TRBV30 to TRBJ1-1, with 7 bases fitting TRBD1. The CDR3 has 12 amino acids. The V segment lost 5 bases and the J segment 8 bases; nucleotides outside the gene matches: 8. The germline gives CDR1 GTSNPN, CDR2 SVGIG (reference sequence). CDR3 nucleotides: TGTGCCTGGGGTAGACAGGGATTAGAAGCTTTCTTT. Translating gives CAWGRQGLEAFF.

The V gene is TRBV5-1, the J gene TRBJ2-1, with TRBD1 matching over 7 bases. The V and J ends lost 4 bases and 6 bases, in that order; junction bases with no gene match: 4. The CDR3 has 13 residues. Germline V CDR1 and CDR2: SGHRS, YFSETQ. CDR3 sequence reads: CASSGDSFNEQFF. The CDR3 coding sequence is TGCGCCAGCAGCGGGGACAGCTTCAATGAGCAGTTCTTC.

The chain joins TRBV7-2 to TRBJ2-5, with TRBD1 matching 7 bases. The ends lost 5 bases at V and 2 bases at J; junction bases unmatched: 2. CDR1 is SGHTA, CDR2 FQGNSA, per germline. The CDR3 is made up of 13 amino acids. DNA for the CDR3: TGTGCCAGCAGCAAGGACAGGCAAGAGACCCAGTACTTC. Translated, it gives CASSKDRQETQYF.

The chain is built from TRBV30 and TRBJ2-5; D is ambiguous. This CDR3 has 13 amino acids. The V gene lost 4 bases and the J gene lost 2 bases, with 11 bases spanning the gap. Germline V gene data show CDR1 as GTSNPN and CDR2 as SVGIG (reference sequence). CDR3 loop: CAWMPGLQETQYF. CDR3 DNA: TGTGCCTGGATGCCCGGGTTACAAGAGACCCAGTACTTC.

This clone was seen only a few times. The CDR3 nucleotides are TGTGCCAGCAGATGGTCCACAGGAGCCGATGGCTACACCTTC. This encodes CASRWSTGADGYTF. The gene calls are TRBV6-7 and TRBJ1-2; D possibly corresponds to TRBD1 (5 bases). TRBV6-7 is placed among ORFs of uncertain function. V was cut by 6 bases and J by 6 bases, with 17 bases left in between. The CDR3 has 14 residues.

The rearrangement joins TRBV6-1 to TRBJ2-7, with D tentatively TRBD1 (5 bases). V was pared by 4 bases and J by 9 bases, with 16 bases between. Germline values: CDR1 MNHNS, CDR2 SASEGT. The CDR3 is 13 amino acids. CDR3 amino acids: CASSGLLDNPQYF. The CDR3, as DNA: TGTGCCAGCAGTGGATTACTGGACAACCCGCAGTACTTC.

J is TRBJ2-3 and V is TRBV6-5; TRBD2 might be the D (7 bases). The CDR3 extends over 14 amino acids. V lost 8 bases, J lost 3 bases, and 15 bases lay in between. Germline CDR1 MNHEY, CDR2 SVGAGI. CDR3 nucleotide sequence: TGTGCCAGCGACCCGGGGGGCCAGACAGATACGCAGTATTTT. Its protein product is CASDPGGQTDTQYF.

This clone was seen more than once but under ten times. The chain recombines TRBV10-3 with TRBJ1-1, with D possibly matching TRBD1 (5 bases). Per germline, CDR1 ENHRY and CDR2 SYGVKD. V was shortened by 9 bases and J by 3 bases, with 14 bases between the two germline ends. There are 13 residues in the CDR3. CDR3 bases: TGTGCCATTCAGGGTGGGACGGACACTGAAGCTTTCTTT. Its protein product is CAIQGGTDTEAFF.

The genes are TRBV6-1 and TRBJ2-3; D gene unclear. CDR1 is MNHNS, CDR2 SASEGT, per germline. Trimming removed 2 bases from V and 0 bases from J, with 9 bases in between. This CDR3 is built from 15 residues. DNA for the CDR3: TGTGCCAGCAGTGAAACATTTGACAGCACAGATACGCAGTATTTT. Its translation is CASSETFDSTDTQYF.